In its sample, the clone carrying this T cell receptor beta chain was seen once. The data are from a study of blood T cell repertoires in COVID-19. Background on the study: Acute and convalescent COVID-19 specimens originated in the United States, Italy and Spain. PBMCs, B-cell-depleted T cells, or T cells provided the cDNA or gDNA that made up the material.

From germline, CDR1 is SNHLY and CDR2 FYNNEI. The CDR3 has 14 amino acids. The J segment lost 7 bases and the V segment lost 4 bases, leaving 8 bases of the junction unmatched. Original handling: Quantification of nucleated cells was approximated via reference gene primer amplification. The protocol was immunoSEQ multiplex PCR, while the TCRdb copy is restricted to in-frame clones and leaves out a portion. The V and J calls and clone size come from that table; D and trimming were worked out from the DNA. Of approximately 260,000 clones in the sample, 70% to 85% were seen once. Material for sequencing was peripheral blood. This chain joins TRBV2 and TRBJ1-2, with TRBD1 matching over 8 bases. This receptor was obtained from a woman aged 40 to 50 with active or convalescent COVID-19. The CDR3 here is CASSGFQGAGGYTF. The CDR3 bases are TGTGCCAGCAGTGGTTTTCAGGGGGCGGGTGGCTACACCTTC. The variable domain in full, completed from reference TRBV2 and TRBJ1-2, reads EPEVTQTPSHQVTQMGQEVILRCVPISNHLYFYWYRQILGQKVEFLVSFYNNEISEKSEIFDDQFSVERPDGSNFTLKIRSTKLEDSAMYFCASSGFQGAGGYTFGSGTRLTVV.